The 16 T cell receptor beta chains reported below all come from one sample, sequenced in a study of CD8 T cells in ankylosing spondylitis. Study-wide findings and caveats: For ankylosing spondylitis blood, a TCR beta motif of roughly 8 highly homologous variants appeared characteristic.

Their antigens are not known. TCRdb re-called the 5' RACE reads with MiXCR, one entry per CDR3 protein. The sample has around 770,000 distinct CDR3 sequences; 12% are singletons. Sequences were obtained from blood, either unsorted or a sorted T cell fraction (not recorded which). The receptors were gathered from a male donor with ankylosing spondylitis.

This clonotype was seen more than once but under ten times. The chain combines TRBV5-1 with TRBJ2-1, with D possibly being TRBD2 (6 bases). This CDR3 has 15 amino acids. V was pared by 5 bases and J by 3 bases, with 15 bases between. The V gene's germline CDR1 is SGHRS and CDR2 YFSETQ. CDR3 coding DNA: TGCGCCAGCAGATCGGGAGCCAATGGCTACAATGAGCAGTTCTTC. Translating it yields CASRSGANGYNEQFF.

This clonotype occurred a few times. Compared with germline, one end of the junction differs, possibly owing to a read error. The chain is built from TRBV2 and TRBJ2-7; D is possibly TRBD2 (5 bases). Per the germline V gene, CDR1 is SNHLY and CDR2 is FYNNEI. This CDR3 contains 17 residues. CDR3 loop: CASSEGGLGRDSYEQYF. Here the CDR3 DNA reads TGTGCCAGCAGCGAAGGAGGTTTGGGCCGAGACTCCTACGAGCAGTACTTC.

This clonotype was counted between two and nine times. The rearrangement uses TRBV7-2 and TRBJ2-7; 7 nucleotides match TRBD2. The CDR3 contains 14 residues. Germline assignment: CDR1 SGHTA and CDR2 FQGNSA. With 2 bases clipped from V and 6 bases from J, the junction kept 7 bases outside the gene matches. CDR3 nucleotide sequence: TGTGCCAGCAGCTTACGGACTAGTCAAGGCGAGCAGTACTTC. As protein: CASSLRTSQGEQYF.

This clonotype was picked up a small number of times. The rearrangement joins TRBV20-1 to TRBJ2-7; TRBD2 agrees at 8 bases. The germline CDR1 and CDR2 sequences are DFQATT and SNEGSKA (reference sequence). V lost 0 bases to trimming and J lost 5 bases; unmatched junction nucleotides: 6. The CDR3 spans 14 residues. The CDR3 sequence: CSARDRLAGHEQYF. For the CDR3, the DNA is TGCAGTGCTAGAGATCGGCTAGCGGGTCACGAGCAGTACTTC.

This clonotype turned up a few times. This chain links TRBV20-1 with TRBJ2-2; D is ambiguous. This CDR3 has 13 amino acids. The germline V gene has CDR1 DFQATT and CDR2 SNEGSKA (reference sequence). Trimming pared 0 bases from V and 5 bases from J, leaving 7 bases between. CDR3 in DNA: TGCAGTGCTAGAGAAAGAGTTACCGGGGAGCTGTTTTTT. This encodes CSARERVTGELFF.

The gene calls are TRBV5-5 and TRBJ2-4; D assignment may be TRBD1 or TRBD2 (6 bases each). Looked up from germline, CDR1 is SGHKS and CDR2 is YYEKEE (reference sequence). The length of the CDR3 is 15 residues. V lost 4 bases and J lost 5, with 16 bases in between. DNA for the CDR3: TGTGCCAGCAGCCGACAGTGGGGGGCACAAAACATTCAGTACTTC. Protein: CASSRQWGAQNIQYF.

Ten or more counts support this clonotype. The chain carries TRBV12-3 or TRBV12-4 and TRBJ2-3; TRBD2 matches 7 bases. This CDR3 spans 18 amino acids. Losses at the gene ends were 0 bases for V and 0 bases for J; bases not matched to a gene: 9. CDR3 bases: TGTGCCAGCAGTTTAGCAAGGGCTAGCGGCACTAGCACAGATACGCAGTATTTT. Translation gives CASSLARASGTSTDTQYF.

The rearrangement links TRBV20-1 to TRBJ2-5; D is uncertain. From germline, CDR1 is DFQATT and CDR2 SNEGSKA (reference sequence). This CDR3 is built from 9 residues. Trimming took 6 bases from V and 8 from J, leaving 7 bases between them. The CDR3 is CSAKRTQYF. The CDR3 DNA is TGCAGTGCAAAGAGAACCCAGTACTTC.

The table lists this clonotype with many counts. The CDR3 bases are TGCGCCAGCAGCCAAGATAAGGGGAGGTCGGCTTTCTTT. Encoded protein: CASSQDKGRSAFF. The chain employs TRBV4-3 and TRBJ1-1, with D perhaps TRBD1 (5 bases). Germline values: CDR1 LGHNA, CDR2 YSLEER. V was cut by 0 bases and J by 11 bases, with 13 bases left in between. This CDR3 comprises 13 residues.

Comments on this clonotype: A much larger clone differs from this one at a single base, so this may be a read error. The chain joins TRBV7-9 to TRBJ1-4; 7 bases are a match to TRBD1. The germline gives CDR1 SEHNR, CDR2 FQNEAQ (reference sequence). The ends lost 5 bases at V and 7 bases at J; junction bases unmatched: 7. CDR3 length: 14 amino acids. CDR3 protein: CASSPQGSGEKLFF. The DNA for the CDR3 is TGTGCCAGCAGCCCACAGGGGAGTGGTGAAAAACTGTTTTTT.

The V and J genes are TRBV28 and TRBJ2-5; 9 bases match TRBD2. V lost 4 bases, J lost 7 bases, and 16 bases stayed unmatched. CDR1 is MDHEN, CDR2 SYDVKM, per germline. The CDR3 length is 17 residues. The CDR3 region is CASSWALESGRRGTQYF. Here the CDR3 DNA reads TGTGCCAGCAGTTGGGCCCTGGAGAGCGGGAGGAGGGGGACCCAGTACTTC.

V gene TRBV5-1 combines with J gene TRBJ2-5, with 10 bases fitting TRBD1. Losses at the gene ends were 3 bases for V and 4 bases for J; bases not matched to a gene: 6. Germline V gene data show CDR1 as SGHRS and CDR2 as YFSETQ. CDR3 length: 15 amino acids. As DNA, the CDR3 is TGCGCCAGCAGCTCGGGGACAGGGGCTGGAGAGACCCAGTACTTC. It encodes CASSSGTGAGETQYF.

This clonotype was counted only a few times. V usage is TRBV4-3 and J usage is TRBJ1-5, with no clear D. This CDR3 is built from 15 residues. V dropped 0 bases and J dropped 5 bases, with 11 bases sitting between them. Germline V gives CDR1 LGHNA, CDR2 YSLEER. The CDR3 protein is CASSQDLVRDQPQHF. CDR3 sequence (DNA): TGCGCCAGCAGCCAAGATCTGGTCCGGGATCAGCCCCAGCATTTT.

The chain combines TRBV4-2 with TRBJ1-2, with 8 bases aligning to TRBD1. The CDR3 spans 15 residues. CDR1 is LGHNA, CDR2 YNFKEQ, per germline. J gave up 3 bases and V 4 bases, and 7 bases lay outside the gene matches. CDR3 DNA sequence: TGTGCCAGCAGCCGAGACTTGACAGGGGACTATGGCTACACCTTC. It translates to CASSRDLTGDYGYTF.

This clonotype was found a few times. The CDR3 DNA follows: TGTGCCAGCAGTCCCGACAAGGGAATTATCTCCTACAATGAGCAGTTCTTC. Translating gives CASSPDKGIISYNEQFF. This chain uses TRBV6-1 with TRBJ2-1; no firm D call. The CDR3 runs to 17 residues. Germline CDR1 reads MNHNS; CDR2 reads SASEGT. Trimming pared 5 bases from V and 0 bases from J, leaving 17 bases between.

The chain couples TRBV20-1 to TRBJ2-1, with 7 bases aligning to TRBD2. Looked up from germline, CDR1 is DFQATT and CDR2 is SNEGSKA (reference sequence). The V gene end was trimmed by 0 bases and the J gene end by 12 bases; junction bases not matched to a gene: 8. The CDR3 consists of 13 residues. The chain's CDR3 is CSARDGAGVSQFF. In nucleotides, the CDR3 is TGCAGTGCTAGAGATGGCGCGGGGGTTTCGCAGTTCTTC.